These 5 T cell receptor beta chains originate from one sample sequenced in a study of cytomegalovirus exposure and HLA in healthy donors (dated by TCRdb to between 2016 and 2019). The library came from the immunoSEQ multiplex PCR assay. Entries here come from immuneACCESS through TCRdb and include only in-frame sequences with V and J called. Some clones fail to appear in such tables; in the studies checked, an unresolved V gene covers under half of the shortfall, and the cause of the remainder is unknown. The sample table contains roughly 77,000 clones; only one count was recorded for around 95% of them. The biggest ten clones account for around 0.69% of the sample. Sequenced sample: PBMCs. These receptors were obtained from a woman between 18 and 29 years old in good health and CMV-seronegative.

The DNA for the CDR3 is TGTGCCAGCAGTGAGATGTCTATAGCTAACTATGGCTACACCTTC. Encoded protein: CASSEMSIANYGYTF. The genes are TRBV6-1 and TRBJ1-2; no firm D call. Germline-derived CDR1 and CDR2 are MNHNS and SASEGT. This CDR3 has 15 amino acids. V gave up 3 bases and J gave up 0 bases, with 11 bases separating them.

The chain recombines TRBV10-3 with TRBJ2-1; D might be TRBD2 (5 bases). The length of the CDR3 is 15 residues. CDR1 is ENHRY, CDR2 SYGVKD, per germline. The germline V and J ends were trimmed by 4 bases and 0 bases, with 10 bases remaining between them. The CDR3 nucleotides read TGTGCCATCAGTGCTACGGGAAGCTCCTACAATGAGCAGTTCTTC. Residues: CAISATGSSYNEQFF.

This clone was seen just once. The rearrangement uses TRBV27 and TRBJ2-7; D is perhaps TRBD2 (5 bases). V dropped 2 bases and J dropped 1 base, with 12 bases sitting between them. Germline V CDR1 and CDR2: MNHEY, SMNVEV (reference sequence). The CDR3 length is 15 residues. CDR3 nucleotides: TGTGCCAGCAGTTTAAAAGCGGCGGTATCCTACGAGCAGTACTTC. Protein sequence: CASSLKAAVSYEQYF.

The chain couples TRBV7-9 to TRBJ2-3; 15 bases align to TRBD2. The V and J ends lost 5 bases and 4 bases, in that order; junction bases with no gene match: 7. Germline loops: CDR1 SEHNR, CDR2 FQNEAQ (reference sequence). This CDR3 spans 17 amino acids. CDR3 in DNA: TGTGCCAGCAGCCAAGGACTAGCGGGAGGGAGGGCAGATACGCAGTATTTT. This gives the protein CASSQGLAGGRADTQYF.

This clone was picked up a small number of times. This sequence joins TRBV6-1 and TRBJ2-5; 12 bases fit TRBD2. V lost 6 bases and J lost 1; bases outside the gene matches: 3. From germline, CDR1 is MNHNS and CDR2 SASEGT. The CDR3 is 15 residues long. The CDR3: CASSLTSGSQETQYF. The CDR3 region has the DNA TGTGCCAGCAGCCTGACTAGCGGGAGCCAAGAGACCCAGTACTTC.